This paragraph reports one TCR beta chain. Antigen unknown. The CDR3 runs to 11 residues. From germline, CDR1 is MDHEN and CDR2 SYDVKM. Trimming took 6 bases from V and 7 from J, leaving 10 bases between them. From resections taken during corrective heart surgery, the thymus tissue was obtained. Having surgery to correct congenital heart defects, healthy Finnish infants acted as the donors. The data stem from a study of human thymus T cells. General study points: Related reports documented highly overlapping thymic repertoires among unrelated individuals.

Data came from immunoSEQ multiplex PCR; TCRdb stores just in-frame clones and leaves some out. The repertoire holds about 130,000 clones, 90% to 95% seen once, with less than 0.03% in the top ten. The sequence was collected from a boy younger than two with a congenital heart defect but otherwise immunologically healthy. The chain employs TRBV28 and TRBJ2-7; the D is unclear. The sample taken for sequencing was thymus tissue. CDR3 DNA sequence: TGTGCCAGCAGGCTGAATCGGGAGCAGTACTTC. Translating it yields CASRLNREQYF.